Reported below is one T cell receptor (beta chain). This entry belongs to a study of blood T cell repertoires in COVID-19. Sequencing was performed with immunoSEQ multiplex PCR; in TCRdb, only in-frame clones are kept and a portion is missing. The data contain fewer than 110,000 clones, 70% to 90% of them singletons. The CDR3 extends over 13 amino acids. Germline CDR1 reads LNHDA; CDR2 reads SQIVND (reference sequence). Trimming pared 6 bases from V and 3 bases from J, leaving 11 bases between. The chain combines TRBV19 with TRBJ1-1; weak D call: TRBD1 (5 bases). The sequencing input was peripheral blood. This receptor was identified in a human donor in a cohort sampled during active COVID-19. CDR3 coding DNA: TGTGCCAGTAGCGTATGGGGGGACACTGAAGCTTTCTTT. Translated: CASSVWGDTEAFF.